The 19 T cell receptor beta chains below come from one sample, sequenced in a study of T cell responses to AZD1222 COVID-19 vaccine (dated by TCRdb to the early 2020s). Per the publication, the time point label means: about 28 days (+/-7) after the second vaccine dose. The treatment or condition label on this specimen signifies: meningococcal conjugate vaccine given as trial control. Receptor amplification or capture employed the immunoSEQ multiplex PCR assay. TCRdb mirrors the immuneACCESS table, restricted to in-frame sequences. Some clones are absent from its copies; in checked studies, under half trace to an unresolved V gene, and the reason for the others is unknown. This sample lists 60,000 to 90,000 clones; about 74% were detected once. The ten largest clones capture 25% to 30% of the sample. The specimen comprised peripheral blood, sampled 28 days after the second dose of the MenACWY control vaccine. Receptors originate from an adult who received the MenACWY meningococcal vaccine as a control.

This clone was seen a few times. This chain connects TRBV6-5 to TRBJ2-5, with TRBD2 as a possible D gene (6 bases). The germline CDR1 and CDR2 sequences are MNHEY and SVGAGI. This CDR3 is built from 11 residues. Trimming cost V 7 bases and J 5 bases, with 8 bases left between them. The CDR3 nucleotides are TGTGCCAGCACTGGAGGGGAGACCCAGTACTTC. Protein: CASTGGETQYF.

The genes are TRBV2 and TRBJ1-1; a weak D match, TRBD1 (6 bases). The germline V and J ends were trimmed by 6 bases and 0 bases, with 11 bases remaining between them. Germline V CDR1 and CDR2: SNHLY, FYNNEI. The CDR3 contains 14 residues. CDR3 region: CASRSGQLNTEAFF. DNA for the CDR3: TGTGCCAGCAGGTCCGGACAGTTGAACACTGAAGCTTTCTTT.

The chain employs TRBV6-6 and TRBJ2-5, with 8 bases that match TRBD2. The CDR3 loop spans 13 amino acids. Germline trimming cut 5 bases from V and 7 bases from J; bases unmatched to any gene: 6. The V gene's germline CDR1 is MNHNY and CDR2 SVGAGI (reference sequence). CDR3 DNA: TGTGCCAGCAGTCCGGGGGGGCCGACGACCCAGTACTTC. Its translation: CASSPGGPTTQYF.

The J gene is TRBJ2-1, the V gene TRBV5-4, with a tentative D call TRBD1 (6 bases). CDR1 and CDR2 (germline): SGHNT, YYREEE (reference sequence). Trimming removed 4 bases at V and 6 bases at J, with 14 bases between. The CDR3 consists of 14 residues. The DNA of the CDR3 is TGTGCCAGCAGCGCACTGGCCAGGGGCAATGAGCAGTTCTTC. Translation: CASSALARGNEQFF. Using reference TRBV5-4 and TRBJ2-1 for the parts outside the CDR3, the full variable domain is ETGVTQSPTHLIKTRGQQVTLRCSSQSGHNTVSWYQQALGQGPQFIFQYYREEENGRGNFPPRFSGLQFPNYSSELNVNALELDDSALYLCASSALARGNEQFFGPGTRLTVL.

The sample holds one count of this clone. The gene calls are TRBV7-2 and TRBJ2-3, with D perhaps TRBD2 (6 bases). The CDR3 has 15 residues. Germline CDR1 SGHTA, CDR2 FQGNSA. The ends were cut back, 3 bases at V and 5 bases at J, with 15 bases in the middle. CDR3 amino acids: CASSLEGREIDTQYF. The CDR3 DNA follows: TGTGCCAGCAGCTTGGAGGGAAGGGAGATAGATACGCAGTATTTT.

The chain recombines TRBV7-2 with TRBJ2-1, with 15 bases identical to TRBD2. From germline, CDR1 is SGHTA and CDR2 FQGNSA. Trimming cost V 5 bases and J 6 bases; bases outside gene matches: 5. This CDR3 has 16 residues. The CDR3 protein is CASSGLAGGPGNEQFF. The CDR3 nucleotides are TGTGCCAGCAGCGGACTAGCGGGGGGGCCAGGCAATGAGCAGTTCTTC.

This chain connects TRBV10-3 to TRBJ1-6; D is possibly TRBD1 (5 bases). Trimming removed 2 bases from V and 7 bases from J, with 12 bases in between. The germline gives CDR1 ENHRY, CDR2 SYGVKD. The CDR3 is made up of 15 amino acids. CDR3 residues: CAISERQGLNSPLHF. CDR3 bases: TGTGCCATCAGTGAGCGGCAGGGATTAAATTCACCCCTCCACTTT.

This chain links TRBV4-1 with TRBJ2-7; a possible D gene is TRBD1 (6 bases). CDR3 length: 14 residues. V lost 2 bases, J lost 7 bases, and 15 bases lay in between. Germline CDR1 and CDR2: MGHRA and YSYEKL. CDR3 amino acids: CASSQNREVREQYF. The CDR3, as DNA: TGCGCCAGCAGCCAAAACAGGGAAGTACGGGAGCAGTACTTC.

The chain links TRBV18 to TRBJ1-2, with D uncertain. V was trimmed by 5 bases and J by 0 bases, leaving 13 bases between them. The CDR3 loop spans 15 amino acids. Germline V gene lookup returns CDR1 KGHSH and CDR2 LQKENI. The CDR3 nucleotides read TGTGCCAGCTCATCCGTCACGAGGCCTAACTATGGCTACACCTTC. Amino acids: CASSSVTRPNYGYTF.

The chain recombines TRBV7-3 with TRBJ1-1; no reliable D call. V lost 5 bases, J lost 3 bases, and 4 bases lay in between. Germline loops: CDR1 SGHTA, CDR2 FQGTGA. CDR3 length equals 11 residues. CDR3 sequence: CASSADTEAFF. The DNA for the CDR3 is TGTGCCAGCAGCGCGGACACTGAAGCTTTCTTT.

J is TRBJ1-2 and V is TRBV4-2; no clear D gene. Germline V gene data show CDR1 as LGHNA and CDR2 as YNFKEQ. The V end lost 1 base, the J end lost 7 bases, and 7 bases lay between the germline ends. The CDR3 is made up of 12 amino acids. CDR3 residues: CASSQGNTGYTF. The CDR3 DNA follows: TGTGCCAGCAGCCAAGGTAATACTGGCTACACCTTC.

The gene calls are TRBV10-3 and TRBJ1-1, with D possibly TRBD1 on 5 matching bases. This CDR3 has 15 residues. Germline CDR1 and CDR2: ENHRY and SYGVKD. Trimming stripped 2 bases from V and 1 base from J, with 11 bases between. As DNA, the CDR3 is TGTGCCATCAGTGAGGACAACGGGGGGAACACTGAAGCTTTCTTT. Residues: CAISEDNGGNTEAFF.

This clone was detected once. This chain connects TRBV7-8 to TRBJ2-1; 9 bases are a match to TRBD2. Germline V lookup: CDR1 SGHVS, CDR2 FQNEAQ. J lost 6 bases, V lost 3 bases, and 6 bases had no gene match. The length of the CDR3 is 15 residues. CDR3 loop: CASSFLGAGGNEQFF. The CDR3 region has the DNA TGTGCCAGCAGCTTCTTGGGAGCGGGAGGCAATGAGCAGTTCTTC.

This clone was observed a handful of times. This sequence joins TRBV7-6 and TRBJ2-7, with D perhaps TRBD2 (5 bases). The V end lost 4 bases, the J end lost 3 bases, and 13 bases lay between the germline ends. CDR1 is SGHVS, CDR2 FNYEAQ, per germline. The length of the CDR3 is 14 residues. The CDR3 loop is CASSSRGPRYEQYF. Here the CDR3 DNA reads TGTGCCAGCAGCTCCAGAGGGCCTCGCTACGAGCAGTACTTC.

A word on this clone: A read error is possible here, since a much larger clone lies one base away. The sample holds other DNA sequences that translate to the same CDR3. The chain's CDR3 is CASSRNTEAFF. CDR3 coding DNA: TGTGCCAGCAGTAGGAACACTGAAGCTTTCTTT. The rearrangement links TRBV2 to TRBJ1-1; the D is unclear. V was shortened by 5 bases and J by 1 base, with 2 bases between the two germline ends. Germline V gives CDR1 SNHLY, CDR2 FYNNEI. The CDR3 sequence is 11 residues long. Using reference TRBV2 and TRBJ1-1 for the parts outside the CDR3, the full variable domain is EPEVTQTPSHQVTQMGQEVILRCVPISNHLYFYWYRQILGQKVEFLVSFYNNEISEKSEIFDDQFSVERPDGSNFTLKIRSTKLEDSAMYFCASSRNTEAFFGQGTRLTVV.

The chain has TRBV19 and TRBJ1-3; TRBD1 might be the D (5 bases). The germline CDR1 and CDR2 sequences are LNHDA and SQIVND (reference sequence). The V and J ends lost 7 bases and 0 bases respectively, with 19 bases between them. CDR3 length equals 17 residues. The CDR3 sequence: CASTAVGQVNSGNTIYF. The CDR3 coding sequence is TGTGCCAGTACCGCCGTGGGGCAGGTCAACTCTGGAAACACCATATATTTT.

This chain links TRBV10-3 with TRBJ1-4; 8 nucleotides align to TRBD1. After removal of 10 bases from V and 7 bases from J, the junction contained 5 bases not matched to a gene. The CDR3 extends over 12 amino acids. From germline, CDR1 is ENHRY and CDR2 SYGVKD. The CDR3 sequence is CARTGLGEKLFF. Here the CDR3 DNA reads TGTGCCAGGACAGGGTTGGGTGAAAAACTGTTTTTT.

The count of this clone is one. This rearrangement joins TRBV7-9 to TRBJ2-5, with TRBD1 matching over 10 bases. The germline CDR1 and CDR2 sequences are SEHNR and FQNEAQ (reference sequence). The CDR3 extends over 15 amino acids. V shed 5 bases, J shed 2 bases, and the junction held 5 bases outside the gene matches. This CDR3 is CASSRTGGLQETQYF. The CDR3 DNA is TGTGCCAGCAGCCGGACAGGGGGATTACAAGAGACCCAGTACTTC. The variable domain in full, completed from reference TRBV7-9 and TRBJ2-5, reads DTGVSQNPRHKITKRGQNVTFRCDPISEHNRLYWYRQTLGQGPEFLTYFQNEAQLEKSRLLSDRFSAERPKGSFSTLEIQRTEQGDSAMYLCASSRTGGLQETQYFGPGTRLLVL.

This rearrangement joins TRBV7-8 to TRBJ2-7, with unresolved D. Trimming removed 5 bases from V and 6 bases from J, with 17 bases in between. The length of the CDR3 is 14 residues. Germline V gene lookup returns CDR1 SGHVS and CDR2 FQNEAQ. CDR3 DNA: TGTGCCAGCAGCCCCTCTAGATCTGATACCGAGCAGTACTTC. Protein: CASSPSRSDTEQYF.